What follows are 5 T cell receptor beta chains derived from one specimen sequenced in a study of PD-1 blockade in classical Hodgkin lymphoma (dated by TCRdb to 2020 to 2021). The library relied on the immunoSEQ multiplex PCR assay. Not all clones reach the TCRdb copy of this immuneACCESS table, which keeps in-frame sequences only. Checked studies attribute under half of the gap to unresolved V genes and leave the rest unexplained. This sample gives 13,000 to 15,000 clones in total; around 83% of them show up just once. The ten top clones hold approximately 25% of the sample. The sample's time point label is to be understood as: cycle 2 day 1 (C2D1) of nivolumab. Relapse after autologous stem cell transplantation had occurred in all trial patients, and cohorts A, B and C were distinguished by prior brentuximab vedotin exposure. This specimen consisted of peripheral blood mononuclear cells (PBMCs), obtained before the second cycle of nivolumab. The receptors originated from a human donor with classical Hodgkin lymphoma.

The V gene is TRBV9, the J gene TRBJ2-3; no clear D. Trimming stripped 4 bases from V and 1 base from J, with 7 bases between. CDR3 length equals 13 residues. CDR1 SGDLS and CDR2 YYNGEE come from the germline V gene. This chain's CDR3 is CASSPGGTDTQYF. CDR3 DNA sequence: TGTGCCAGCAGCCCTGGGGGCACAGATACGCAGTATTTT.

This clone is a singleton in its sample. The J gene is TRBJ1-1, the V gene TRBV29-1, with 8 nucleotides matching TRBD1. There are 14 residues in the CDR3. The V and J ends lost 8 bases and 4 bases, in that order; junction bases with no gene match: 12. CDR1 is SQVTM, CDR2 ANQGSEA, per germline. The DNA of the CDR3 is TGCAGCTCTTCCCCAGGGGGCGAGGGCACTGAAGCTTTCTTT. Protein product: CSSSPGGEGTEAFF.

The sample holds a few counts of this clone. The chain couples TRBV5-1 to TRBJ1-4; 9 nucleotides agree with TRBD1. The CDR3 covers 13 residues. The V and J ends lost 5 bases and 8 bases, in that order; junction bases with no gene match: 4. The germline V gene encodes CDR1 SGHRS and CDR2 YFSETQ. The DNA of the CDR3 is TGCGCCAGCAGGGGACAGGGTGGCGAAAAACTGTTTTTT. This translates into CASRGQGGEKLFF.

V and J are TRBV5-1 and TRBJ1-4; 8 bases align to TRBD1. This CDR3 has 17 residues. Germline V gene sequence: CDR1 SGHRS, CDR2 YFSETQ. V lost 1 base, J lost 0 bases, and 5 bases stayed unmatched. CDR3 nucleotides: TGCGCCAGCAGCTTGAGACAGGGGCCCACAACTAATGAAAAACTGTTTTTT. It encodes CASSLRQGPTTNEKLFF.

The V and J genes are TRBV15 and TRBJ1-2, with TRBD1 matching over 8 bases. With V trimmed by 5 bases and J by 2 bases, 7 bases remained unmatched. The CDR3 is 15 residues long. Germline values: CDR1 LNHNV, CDR2 YYDKDF (reference sequence). The CDR3 protein is CATSSSRDRNYGYTF. As DNA, the CDR3 is TGTGCCACCAGCTCGTCCCGGGACAGGAACTATGGCTACACCTTC.